The source of this TCR beta chain is a study of OX40 agonist ivuxolimab in advanced cancers. Profiled with immunoSEQ multiplex PCR; TCRdb holds only in-frame clones, not every one. Here the sample spans 79,000 or so clones, 91% being singletons. Study outcomes and limitations: The authors also found low normalized T-cell clonal expansion in some nonresponders.

CDR3 size: 13 residues. Between the trimmed V and J ends, which lost 1 base and 0 bases, there was a span of 2 bases. The V gene's germline CDR1 is SGHAT and CDR2 FQNNGV. Individuals having autoimmune disease history or systemic immunosuppression were not enrolled. About this clone itself: What it recognizes is unknown.

The receptor comes from an adult with an advanced solid tumor such as melanoma, head and neck, liver or kidney cancer. The sequenced sample was CD4+ or CD8+ T cells sorted from blood, obtained in a trial of the OX40 agonist ivuxolimab. V usage is TRBV11-2 and J usage is TRBJ2-3, with D hard to call. The CDR3 DNA reads as TGTGCCAGCAGCTTAGGGAGCACAGATACGCAGTATTTT. Protein: CASSLGSTDTQYF.